This T cell receptor beta chain was captured by sequencing in a study of blood T cell repertoires in COVID-19. Overall study context: Samples of COVID-19 (acute and convalescent) were obtained from the United States, Italy and Spain.

Participant ages covered 18 to 89 years across about 25 US areas. Clinical history reported by participants formed the basis on which cohorts were assigned. Measured with immunoSEQ multiplex PCR; TCRdb has only the in-frame clones, and not every one. The data show fewer than 300,000 clones, with approximately 90% seen just once and under 10% held by the top ten. V was pared by 1 base and J by 1 base, with 3 bases of the junction left unmatched. The CDR3 is 15 amino acids. The chain uses TRBV23-1 and TRBJ1-1; 7 nucleotides line up with TRBD1. TRBV23-1 qualifies as an ORF whose function is uncertain. Sequenced material: PBMCs or T cells enriched from blood (not recorded which). The clonotype originates from a man aged 35-49 years who had recovered from COVID-19. CDR3 region: CASSQWQGGNTEAFF. As DNA, the CDR3 is TGCGCCAGCAGTCAATGGCAGGGGGGGAACACTGAAGCTTTCTTT.